This T cell receptor (beta chain) was retrieved from a study of cytomegalovirus exposure and HLA in healthy donors. Findings and limits, study-wide: In a later analysis, TCR beta V- and J-gene trimming showed a link to a missense DCLRE1C variant. More clonal expansion characterized HLA-associated TCR beta chains than equally common others in a later analysis. In a later analysis, common viral pathogens appeared linked to several of the most significant clusters. The authors confirmed in vitro that a few CMV-associated chains were specific for CMV antigens.

This CDR3 region has 16 residues. V lost 2 bases and J lost 0, with 11 bases in between. Germline loops: CDR1 SGHNT, CDR2 YENEEA. Comment on this clone: The antigen is unknown.

The PCR was carried out with 60 Vbeta primers and 13 Jbeta primers. Repertoires were generated with immunoSEQ multiplex PCR, while TCRdb's copy carries only in-frame clones and drops some. The repertoire holds fewer than 150,000 clones, with 60% to 85% as singletons. The sample comprised PBMCs. The V call is TRBV11-3, the J call TRBJ2-1; maybe TRBD2 (7 bases). This sequence was found in a man aged 25-45 years in good health and CMV-seronegative. The CDR3 sequence is CASSLRGGLSYNEQFF. The DNA for the CDR3 is TGTGCCAGCAGCTTAAGGGGGGGCCTCTCCTACAATGAGCAGTTCTTC.